Presented here are 3 T cell receptor beta chains from one specimen sequenced in a study of T cells in Graves' hyperthyroidism and ophthalmopathy. Regions amplified from RNA transcripts were the TCR beta CDR3 regions. The HTBI primer set drove a first-round RT-PCR of the TCR CDR3. TCRdb fed the multiplex PCR reads into MiXCR, producing one record per CDR3 protein. The sample carries about 640,000 distinct CDR3 sequences, around 20% recorded once. Sample: blood. The origin of the receptors is a man in his thirties or forties with Graves' ophthalmopathy.

Comments on this clonotype: At one of its ends the junction is not consistent with the germline gene, which may arise from a read error. CDR3: CASSLGLAGEGDTQYF. CDR3 sequence (DNA): TGTGCTAGCAGCTTAGGACTAGCGGGGGAAGGAGATACGCAGTATTTT. This chain connects TRBV7-7 to TRBJ2-3, with 13 bases fitting TRBD2. The CDR3 loop spans 16 amino acids. From germline, CDR1 is SSHAT and CDR2 FNYEAQ (reference sequence).

This clonotype showed up many times. The V call is TRBV6-1, the J call TRBJ1-5, with D unresolved. CDR1 and CDR2 (germline): MNHNS, SASEGT. CDR3 length: 16 amino acids. With 6 bases removed from V and 0 bases from J, the gap between germline ends came to 15 bases. CDR3 loop: CASSGAGTYSNQPQHF. The CDR3, as DNA: TGTGCCAGCAGCGGCGCTGGTACCTATAGCAATCAGCCCCAGCATTTT.

The chain employs TRBV28 and TRBJ2-7; possibly TRBD1 for D (6 bases). Germline values: CDR1 MDHEN, CDR2 SYDVKM. This CDR3 contains 14 residues. The V end lost 6 bases, the J end lost 2 bases, and 14 bases lay between the germline ends. CDR3 coding DNA: TGTGCCAGCAGCCACCGGGACATAACCTACGAGCAGTACTTC. It encodes CASSHRDITYEQYF.